This T cell receptor (beta chain) was recorded in a study of blood T cell repertoires in COVID-19. Profiling relied on immunoSEQ multiplex PCR, and the TCRdb table lists in-frame clones only, not all of them. Here the sample spans 250,000 to 300,000 clones, 90% being singletons. Sequencing was carried out using peripheral blood. The sequence came from a woman aged 40 to 50 with acute or convalescent COVID-19.

CDR3 nucleotide sequence: TGTGCCAGCTCACCCCCGGGGGGGCGGTGGACTGAAGCTTTCTTT. Amino acids: CASSPPGGRWTEAFF. J is TRBJ1-1 and V is TRBV18; possible D gene TRBD1, 6 bases. Trimming took 3 bases from V and 5 from J, leaving 16 bases between them. The CDR3 sequence is 15 residues long. CDR1 KGHSH and CDR2 LQKENI come from the germline V gene.